This is a list of T cell receptor beta chains from one sample in a study of blood T cell repertoires in COVID-19. The table came from immunoSEQ multiplex PCR; TCRdb's copy has only in-frame clones and leaves some out. The sample carries some 250,000 clones, roughly 90% recorded once. The source material was peripheral blood. The receptors originated from a woman aged 30 to 39 with acute or convalescent COVID-19. Both conserved end residues are part of each CDR3. D genes are given only for firm matches. Size is omitted from some rows. Given values are once, few, many or a class for expanded clones.

TRBJ2-2 . TRBV5-4 . TGTGCCAGCAGCTTGGTGGCGGGAAGGAACACCGGGGAGCTGTTTTTT CASSLVAGRNTGELFF
TRBJ2-2 . TRBV2 . TGTGCCAGCAGTGATAGGGGACAAGAGCTGTTTTTT CASSDRGQELFF
TRBJ2-5 . TRBV7-9 . TGTGCCAGCAGCTTAGCGGGAGTTGAAGAGACCCAGTACTTC CASSLAGVEETQYF
TRBJ2-3 . TRBV15 TRBD2 TGTGCCACCAGCAGAGTTTTAGCGGGAGTTTTTTCGGGGTCCGCAGATACGCAGTATTTT CATSRVLAGVFSGSADTQYF
TRBJ2-5 . TRBV18 . TGTGCCAGCTCTCTAAGCCGTGTAGGGGTAGAGACCCAGTACTTC CASSLSRVGVETQYF
TRBJ2-1 . TRBV11-3 TRBD2 TGTGCCAGCAGCCGAAACAGGGGAGGGACTAGCGGACCCAATGAGCAGTTCTTC CASSRNRGGTSGPNEQFF
TRBJ2-3 once TRBV9 . TGTGCCAGCAGCGTCGACAAGAATACGCAGTATTTT CASSVDKNTQYF
TRBJ2-1 . TRBV30 TRBD2 TGTGCCTGGAAAGGGGGACTAGCGGTACGGCAGTTCTTC CAWKGGLAVRQFF
TRBJ2-3 . TRBV24-1 TRBD2 TGTGCCACCAGTGATTGGACTAGCGGTAGCACAGATACGCAGTATTTT CATSDWTSGSTDTQYF
TRBJ2-1 . TRBV6-5 TRBD2 TGTGCCAGCAGTTACTTAACGACTAGCCCCTACAATGAGCAGTTCTTC CASSYLTTSPYNEQFF
TRBJ1-1 . TRBV4-3 . TGCGCCAGCAGCCTAGGACAGATAAACACTGAAGCTTTCTTT CASSLGQINTEAFF
TRBJ2-3 . TRBV11-2 TRBD2 TGTGCCAGCAGCTTTCGGCCGCGGGAGGGCCTCTCCCCGCTTTTTTTT CASSFRPREGLSPLFF
TRBJ2-2 . TRBV12-5 . TGTGCTAGTGGTTCCGGAGGTGGGACTTTTCGGGAGCTGTTTTTT CASGSGGGTFRELFF
TRBJ2-1 . TRBV7-2 TRBD2 TGTGCCAGTCTCTTCGGGACTAGCGGGGGTACCTGGGGGAATGAGCAGTTCTTC CASLFGTSGGTWGNEQFF
TRBJ2-5 . TRBV11-2 TRBD1 TGTGCCAGCAGCCTACAGGGGCAGCAAGAGACCCAGTACTTC CASSLQGQQETQYF
TRBJ2-7 . TRBV6-5 . TGTGCCAGCAGTCACCAGGGGCAGGGAGGGTACGAGCAGTACTTC CASSHQGQGGYEQYF
TRBJ1-6 . TRBV4-2 TRBD1 TGTGCCAGCAGCCAAGGACAGGGTGGTTCACCCCTCCACTTT CASSQGQGGSPLHF
TRBJ1-5 once TRBV2 . TGTGCCAGCAGTCAGGGGTATAGCAATCAGCCCCAGCATTTT CASSQGYSNQPQHF
TRBJ1-1 . TRBV2 TRBD1 TGTGCCAGCAGTGAGATCGGACAGGCGGGCACTGAAGCTTTCTTT CASSEIGQAGTEAFF
TRBJ1-1 . TRBV13 TRBD1 TGTGCCAGCAGCCTAGGGACAGGGATTCGCAACACTGAAGCTTTCTTT CASSLGTGIRNTEAFF
TRBJ2-5 . TRBV18 . TGTGCCAGCTCACTCCTCCAAGAGACCCAGTACTTC CASSLLQETQYF
TRBJ1-2 . TRBV5-6 . TGTGCCAGCAGCTTGGCCGGGGGGTCTGGCTACACCTTC CASSLAGGSGYTF
TRBJ1-4 . TRBV5-4 TRBD1 TGTGCCAGCAGCCGTCCCGGGACAGGAGGGCCATCCTCAACTAATGAAAAACTGTTTTTT CASSRPGTGGPSSTNEKLFF
TRBJ2-1 . TRBV19 . TGTGCCAGCAGACCGGGACTGGACTACAATGAGCAGTTCTTC CASRPGLDYNEQFF
TRBJ2-1 . TRBV11-2 TRBD2 TGTGCCAGCAGCTTAGACCGACTAGCGAAACCCTACAATGAGCAGTTCTTC CASSLDRLAKPYNEQFF
TRBJ2-7 . TRBV9 TRBD2 TGTGCCAGCAGCGTTAGAGCGGGAGAAACCTACGAGCAGTACTTC CASSVRAGETYEQYF
TRBJ1-2 . TRBV30 . TGTGCCTGGAGTGTACTAACAGGCGCAAGGCTATATGATGGCTACACCTTC CAWSVLTGARLYDGYTF
TRBJ1-5 . TRBV27 . TGTGCCAGCAGTTTAAGGGGGATCAATCAGCCCCAGCATTTT CASSLRGINQPQHF
TRBJ2-7 . TRBV4-3 . TGCGCCAGCAGCCAAGATGGTGGAGGGACCCCCTACGAGCAGTACTTC CASSQDGGGTPYEQYF
TRBJ2-1 . TRBV7-3 TRBD2 TGTGCCAGCAGCTTAAGACTAGCGGGAAGGAATGAGCAGTTCTTC CASSLRLAGRNEQFF
TRBJ1-4 . TRBV6-6 . TGTGCCAGCAGTTATGCCCGGGACTCCGGAGAAAAACTGTTTTTT CASSYARDSGEKLFF
TRBJ1-3 once TRBV6-6 . TGTGCCAGCAGCTACATCCGGGGGGGGGCCCAGAGCTCTGGAAACACCATATATTTT CASSYIRGGAQSSGNTIYF
TRBJ2-7 . TRBV6-1 TRBD2 TGTGCCAGCAGCCAGAATCCGGGACTAGCAGGCGAGCAGTACTTC CASSQNPGLAGEQYF
TRBJ1-3 . TRBV30 TRBD1 TGTGCCTGGTCCAGGGGGTTGGGAAACACCATATATTTT CAWSRGLGNTIYF
TRBJ2-1 . TRBV2 TRBD2 TGTGCCAGCAGGGTAGCGGGGACCTACAATGAGCAGTTCTTC CASRVAGTYNEQFF
TRBJ1-1 . TRBV29-1 . TGCAGCGCCCTAAACACTGAAGCTTTCTTT CSALNTEAFF
TRBJ2-1 once TRBV6-1 . TGTGCCAGCAGTGAGTCGGCAGGGCTGGTGAATGAGCAGTTCTTC CASSESAGLVNEQFF
TRBJ1-6 . TRBV2 . TGTGCCAGCACTCGATCTCCGGGGGTCGCCCAGAATTCACCCCTCCACTTT CASTRSPGVAQNSPLHF
TRBJ1-3 few TRBV27 TRBD1 TGTGCCAGCAGTCTCCTTCCGACAGGGGGCTCTGGAAACACCATATATTTT CASSLLPTGGSGNTIYF
TRBJ1-2 . TRBV3-1/TRBV3-2 . TGTGCCAGCAGCCCCGTTCTCAGGTCAAACTATGGCTACACCTTC CASSPVLRSNYGYTF
TRBJ2-1 . TRBV6-2/TRBV6-3 TRBD2 TGTGCCAGCAGTCCAGCGGGAGGGCCGTATGAGCAGTTCTTC CASSPAGGPYEQFF